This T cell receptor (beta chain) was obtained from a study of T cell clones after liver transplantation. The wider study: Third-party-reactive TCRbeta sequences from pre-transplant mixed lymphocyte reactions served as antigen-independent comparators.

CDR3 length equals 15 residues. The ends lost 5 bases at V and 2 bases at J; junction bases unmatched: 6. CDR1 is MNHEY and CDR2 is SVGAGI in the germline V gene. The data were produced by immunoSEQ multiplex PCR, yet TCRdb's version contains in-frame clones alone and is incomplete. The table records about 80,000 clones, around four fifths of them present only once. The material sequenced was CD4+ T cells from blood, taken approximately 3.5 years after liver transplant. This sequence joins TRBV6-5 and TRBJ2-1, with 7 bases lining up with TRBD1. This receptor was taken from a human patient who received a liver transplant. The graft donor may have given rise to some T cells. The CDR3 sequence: CASSRDRPPYNEQFF. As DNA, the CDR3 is TGTGCCAGCAGTAGGGACAGACCCCCCTACAATGAGCAGTTCTTC.